This T cell receptor (beta chain) stems from a study of Graves' ophthalmopathy and Graves' hyperthyroidism listed by TCRdb under 2018. With regard to the full study: Peripheral blood was collected at initial diagnosis, before any treatment. In total, 135 blood samples were TCR-sequenced: roughly 45 ophthalmopathy, roughly 80 hyperthyroidism and about 17 hyperthyroidism-to-ophthalmopathy patients. In roughly six hyperthyroidism patients, the T-cell repertoires found in thyroid tissue were compared with those found in blood. The 75 to 100 discovery patients were randomly split 7:3 into training and test sets. After sampling, hyperthyroidism patients received methimazole starting at 30 mg daily, and ophthalmopathy patients received high-dose intravenous methylprednisolone. The study used signatures of the TCR beta repertoire to tell Graves' ophthalmopathy apart from Graves' hyperthyroidism and to predict which patients would progress to ophthalmopathy. For independent validation, a separate cohort was made up of approximately 18 hyperthyroidism patients plus 17 patients who later progressed from hyperthyroidism to ophthalmopathy. To explore V-J signatures that separate ophthalmopathy from hyperthyroidism, a discovery set of more than 95 patients was enrolled, consisting of fewer than 45 with ophthalmopathy and around 57 with stable hyperthyroidism. Study-wide findings and limitations: No statistical method was used to predetermine the sample size, and group allocation was not hidden from the investigators. Most expanded thyroid clonotypes with frequency above 0.001 were also detected in blood, suggesting blood repertoires may reflect the thyroid immune response. In validation, the model predicted ophthalmopathy progression with roughly 68% sensitivity and less than 80% specificity; fewer than 15 predicted patients were CT-confirmed with GO in a median of 6.5 months. In cross-validation, the 13-signature model distinguished ophthalmopathy from stable hyperthyroidism with more than 85% sensitivity and around 81% specificity, while in the test set the corresponding values were roughly 80% and 75%.

A patient counted as having stable hyperthyroidism if there was no progression to ophthalmopathy within 18 months of follow-up. Hyperthyroidism patients were newly diagnosed, were aged 18 to 65 years, and had a disease duration under 2 months. Patients were excluded if they had other autoimmune diseases, uncontrolled infections, pregnancy or lactation. Diagnosis was based on clinical symptoms, serum thyroxine, TRAb, thyroid ultrasound and orbital computed tomography. Using Ficoll-Paque density gradient centrifugation, PBMCs were isolated from 8.5 to 10 ml of fresh peripheral blood. Total RNA was extracted using Trizol reagent, and RNA quality was checked on an Agilent 2100 Bioanalyzer. Concerning this clonotype: Its antigen has not been determined. Qualities for individual bases were not recorded, and no much larger clone is one base off.

For repertoire sequencing, the TCR beta CDR3 regions were amplified from RNA transcripts. The first round was an RT-PCR using HTBI primers with the Qiagen OneStep RT-PCR kit, and this first round was followed by a second-round multiplex PCR, then size selection and purification. Sequencing of the libraries was carried out on an Illumina HiSeq2000 in paired-end mode with 100 bp reads. The authors' pipeline ran thus. Reads were processed with SOAPnuke, discarding reads with adapters, uncalled bases, mean Phred below 15, or no exact constant-primer or identifier match. COPE v1.2.5 was used to merge high-quality paired reads. Unique nucleotide sequences were defined as clonotypes and aligned to IMGT TRB V, D and J references using MiTCR v1.1. The analysis was limited to V-J combinations with a frequency above 0.0001, which together covered approximately 99% of the repertoires. A TCR clonal expansion and chaos score per V-J combination was defined as the ratio of F50 clonal expansion to chaos observed in the TCRdist matrix. Welch's t-statistics and random forest were used to narrow the features down to more than 10 V-J combinations, which were then fed into a naive Bayes classifier. The Morisita-Horn index was used to measure how similar the thyroid and blood repertoires were. Starting from the raw public reads, TCRdb applied fastp trimming at Q25, assembled clones with MiXCR and retained in-frame beta chains. One record per CDR3 amino acid sequence lists the most common genes and DNA. TCRdb, not the original authors, processed these V and J calls. In this sample the table shows roughly 400,000 distinct CDR3 sequences, 15% of which occur a single time. The ten largest clones capture approximately 7% of the sample.

V lost 3 bases and J lost 2 bases, and the count of bases not matched to a germline gene is 18. The CDR3 covers 19 residues, taking in both the cysteine and the phenylalanine. The CDR3 DNA has 57 bases and is translated from base 1. Looking up the germline V gene (reference sequence) yields CDR1 DFQATT and CDR2 SNEGSKA. In this chain, TRBV20-1 is recombined with TRBJ2-5, with 10 middle bases fitting TRBD2. Material for sequencing was peripheral blood. The source of this sequence is a woman in her late teens or twenties with stable Graves' hyperthyroidism. Donor details come from another sample of the same person, matched by shared clones. The nucleotide sequence reads as follows: TGCAGTGCTAGGACAAGCGGGGGGGCCGGAGTAGTGGTTCAAGAGACCCAGTACTTC. Protein translation: CSARTSGGAGVVVQETQYF.